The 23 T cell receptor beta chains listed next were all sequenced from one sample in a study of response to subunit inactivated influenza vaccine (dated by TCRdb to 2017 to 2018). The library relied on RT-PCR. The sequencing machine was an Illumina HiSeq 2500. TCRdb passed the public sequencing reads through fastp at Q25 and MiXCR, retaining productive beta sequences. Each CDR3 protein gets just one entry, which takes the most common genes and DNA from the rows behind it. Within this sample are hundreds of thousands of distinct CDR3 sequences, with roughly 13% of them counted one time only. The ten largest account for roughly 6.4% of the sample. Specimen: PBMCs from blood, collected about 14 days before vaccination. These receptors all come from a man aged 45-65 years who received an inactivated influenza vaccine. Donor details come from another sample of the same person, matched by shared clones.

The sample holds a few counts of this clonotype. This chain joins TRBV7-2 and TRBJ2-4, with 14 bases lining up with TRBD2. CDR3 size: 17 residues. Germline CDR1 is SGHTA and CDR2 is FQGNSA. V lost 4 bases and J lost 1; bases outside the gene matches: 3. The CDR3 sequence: CASSSGLAGVAKNIQYF. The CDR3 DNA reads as TGTGCCAGCAGCTCGGGACTAGCGGGAGTGGCCAAAAACATTCAGTACTTC.

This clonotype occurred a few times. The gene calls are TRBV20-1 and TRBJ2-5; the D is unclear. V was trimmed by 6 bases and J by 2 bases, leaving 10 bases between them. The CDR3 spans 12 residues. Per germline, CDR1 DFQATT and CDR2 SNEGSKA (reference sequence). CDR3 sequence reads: CSAKALQETQYF. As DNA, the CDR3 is TGCAGTGCCAAGGCCCTACAAGAGACCCAGTACTTC.

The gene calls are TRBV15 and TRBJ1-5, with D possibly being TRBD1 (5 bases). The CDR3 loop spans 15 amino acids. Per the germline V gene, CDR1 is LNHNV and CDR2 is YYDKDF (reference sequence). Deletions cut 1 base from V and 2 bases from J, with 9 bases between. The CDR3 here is CATSRGRDGNQPQHF. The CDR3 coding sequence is TGTGCCACCAGCAGAGGCAGGGATGGCAATCAGCCCCAGCATTTT.

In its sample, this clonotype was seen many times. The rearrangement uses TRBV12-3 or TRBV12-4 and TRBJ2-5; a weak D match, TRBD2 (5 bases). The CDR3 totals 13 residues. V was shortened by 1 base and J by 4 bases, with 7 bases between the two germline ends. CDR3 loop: CASSLVEGETQYF. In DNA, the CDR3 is TGTGCCAGCAGTTTAGTCGAGGGAGAGACCCAGTACTTC.

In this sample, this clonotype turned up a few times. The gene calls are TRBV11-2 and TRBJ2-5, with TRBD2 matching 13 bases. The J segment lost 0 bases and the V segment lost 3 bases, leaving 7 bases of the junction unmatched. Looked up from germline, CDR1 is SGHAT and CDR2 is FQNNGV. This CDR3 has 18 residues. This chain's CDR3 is CASSFLTSGRAHQETQYF. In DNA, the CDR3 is TGTGCCAGCAGCTTTTTAACTAGCGGGAGGGCGCACCAAGAGACCCAGTACTTC. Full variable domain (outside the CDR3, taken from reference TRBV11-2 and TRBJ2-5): EAGVAQSPRYKIIEKRQSVAFWCNPISGHATLYWYQQILGQGPKLLIQFQNNGVVDDSQLPKDRFSAERLKGVDSTLKIQPAKLEDSAVYLCASSFLTSGRAHQETQYFGPGTRLLVL.

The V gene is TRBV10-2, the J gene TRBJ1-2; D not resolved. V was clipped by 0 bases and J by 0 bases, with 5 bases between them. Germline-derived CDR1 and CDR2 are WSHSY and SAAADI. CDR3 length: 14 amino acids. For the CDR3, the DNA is TGCGCCAGCAGTGAGTCAGGCCCTAACTATGGCTACACCTTC. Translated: CASSESGPNYGYTF.

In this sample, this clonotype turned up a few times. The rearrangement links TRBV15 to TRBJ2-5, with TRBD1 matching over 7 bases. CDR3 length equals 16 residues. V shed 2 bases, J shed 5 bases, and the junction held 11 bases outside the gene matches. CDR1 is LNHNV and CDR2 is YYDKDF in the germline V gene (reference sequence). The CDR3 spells CATSRPRTGVVETQYF. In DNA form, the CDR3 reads TGTGCCACCAGCAGACCTAGAACAGGGGTTGTGGAGACCCAGTACTTC.

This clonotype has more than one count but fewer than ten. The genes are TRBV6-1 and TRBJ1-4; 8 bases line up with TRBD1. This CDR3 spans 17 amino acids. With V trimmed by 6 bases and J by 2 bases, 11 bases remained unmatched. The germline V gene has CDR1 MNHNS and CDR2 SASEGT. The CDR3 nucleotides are TGTGCCAGCAGAACAGGGGGTGGGTTGTCGACTAATGAAAAACTGTTTTTT. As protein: CASRTGGGLSTNEKLFF.

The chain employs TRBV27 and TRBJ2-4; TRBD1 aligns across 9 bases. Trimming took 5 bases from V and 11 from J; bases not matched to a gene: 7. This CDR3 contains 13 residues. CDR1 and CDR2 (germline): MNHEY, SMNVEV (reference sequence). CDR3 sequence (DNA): TGTGCCAGCAGTAGGGGACAGGGCGGGGTTCAGTACTTC. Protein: CASSRGQGGVQYF.

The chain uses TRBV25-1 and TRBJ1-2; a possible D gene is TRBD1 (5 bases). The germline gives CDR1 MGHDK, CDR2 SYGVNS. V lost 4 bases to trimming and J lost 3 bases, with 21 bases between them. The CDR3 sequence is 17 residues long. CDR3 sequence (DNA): TGTGCCAGCAGTGTGTGTATGCGGACGACAGACTACTATGGCTACACCTTC. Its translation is CASSVCMRTTDYYGYTF.

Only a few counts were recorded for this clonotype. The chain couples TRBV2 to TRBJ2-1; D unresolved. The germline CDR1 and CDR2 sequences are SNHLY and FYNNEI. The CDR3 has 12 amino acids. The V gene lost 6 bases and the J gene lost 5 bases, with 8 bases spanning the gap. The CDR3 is CASSPEDNEQFF. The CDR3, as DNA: TGTGCCAGCAGCCCCGAGGACAATGAGCAGTTCTTC.

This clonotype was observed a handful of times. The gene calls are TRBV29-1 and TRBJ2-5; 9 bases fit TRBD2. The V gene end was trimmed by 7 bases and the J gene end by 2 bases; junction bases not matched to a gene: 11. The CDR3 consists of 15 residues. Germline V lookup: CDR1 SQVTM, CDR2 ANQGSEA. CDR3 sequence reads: CSAGLAGFRQETQYF. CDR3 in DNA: TGCAGCGCGGGGCTAGCGGGATTCCGGCAAGAGACCCAGTACTTC.

The CDR3 sequence is CSAREAGNTDTQYF. The CDR3 DNA sequence: TGCAGTGCTAGAGAGGCCGGAAACACAGATACGCAGTATTTT. This chain connects TRBV20-1 to TRBJ2-3, with D hard to call. In germline, CDR1 is DFQATT, CDR2 SNEGSKA (reference sequence). This CDR3 spans 14 amino acids. Trimming shortened V by 0 bases and J by 2 bases, and 9 bases separated the two germline ends.

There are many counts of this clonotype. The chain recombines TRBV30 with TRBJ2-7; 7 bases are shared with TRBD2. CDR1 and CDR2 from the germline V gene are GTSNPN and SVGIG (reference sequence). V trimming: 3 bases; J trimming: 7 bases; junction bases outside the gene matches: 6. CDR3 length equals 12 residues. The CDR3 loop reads CAWSKLAWEQYF. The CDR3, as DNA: TGTGCCTGGAGCAAACTAGCGTGGGAGCAGTACTTC.

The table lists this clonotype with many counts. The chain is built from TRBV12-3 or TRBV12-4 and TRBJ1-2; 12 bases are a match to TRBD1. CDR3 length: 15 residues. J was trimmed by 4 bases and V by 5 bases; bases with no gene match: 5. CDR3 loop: CASSPGTGGVYGYTF. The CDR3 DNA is TGTGCCAGCAGTCCAGGGACAGGGGGCGTCTATGGCTACACCTTC.

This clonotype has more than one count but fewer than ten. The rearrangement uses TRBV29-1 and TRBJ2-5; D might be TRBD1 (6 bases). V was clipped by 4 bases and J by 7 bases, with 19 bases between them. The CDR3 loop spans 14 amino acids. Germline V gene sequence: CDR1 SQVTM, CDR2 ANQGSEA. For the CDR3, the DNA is TGCAGCGTTGTCCAGGGGACGGGCCATTCGACCCAGTACTTC. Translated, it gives CSVVQGTGHSTQYF.

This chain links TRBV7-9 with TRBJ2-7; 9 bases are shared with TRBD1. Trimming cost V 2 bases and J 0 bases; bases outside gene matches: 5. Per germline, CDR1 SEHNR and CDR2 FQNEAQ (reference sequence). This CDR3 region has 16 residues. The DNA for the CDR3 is TGTGCCAGCAGCTTACCTCCGGGACAGGGCTCCTACGAGCAGTACTTC. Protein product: CASSLPPGQGSYEQYF. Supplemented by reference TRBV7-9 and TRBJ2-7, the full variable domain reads DTGVSQNPRHKITKRGQNVTFRCDPISEHNRLYWYRQTLGQGPEFLTYFQNEAQLEKSRLLSDRFSAERPKGSFSTLEIQRTEQGDSAMYLCASSLPPGQGSYEQYFGPGTRLTVT.

CDR3 in DNA: TGTGCCATCAATGGCGGGGGGGAAGAGACCCAGTACTTC. Residues: CAINGGGEETQYF. The J gene is TRBJ2-5, the V gene TRBV10-3; 9 bases align to TRBD2. CDR3 size: 13 residues. CDR1 ENHRY and CDR2 SYGVKD come from the germline V gene. V was clipped by 7 bases and J by 3 bases; unmatched bases: 3.

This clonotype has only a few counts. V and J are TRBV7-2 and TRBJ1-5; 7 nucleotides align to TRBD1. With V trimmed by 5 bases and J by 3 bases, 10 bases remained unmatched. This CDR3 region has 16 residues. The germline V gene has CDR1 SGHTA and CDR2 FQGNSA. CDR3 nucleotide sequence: TGTGCCAGCAGCCCCACCGGGACAGCCAACAATCAGCCCCAGCATTTT. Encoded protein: CASSPTGTANNQPQHF.

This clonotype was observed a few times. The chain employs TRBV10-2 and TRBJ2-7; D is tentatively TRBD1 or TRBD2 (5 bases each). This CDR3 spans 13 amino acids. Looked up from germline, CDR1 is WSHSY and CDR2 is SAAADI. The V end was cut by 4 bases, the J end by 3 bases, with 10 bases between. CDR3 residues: CASSAAGSYEQYF. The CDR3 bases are TGCGCCAGCAGTGCGGCAGGGAGCTACGAGCAGTACTTC.

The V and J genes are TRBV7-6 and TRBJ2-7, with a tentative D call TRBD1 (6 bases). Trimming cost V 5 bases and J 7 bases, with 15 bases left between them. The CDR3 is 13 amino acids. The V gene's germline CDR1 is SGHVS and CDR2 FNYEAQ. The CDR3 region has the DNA TGTGCCAGCAGCACAACAGGGAGAGGGGAGCAGTACTTC. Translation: CASSTTGRGEQYF.

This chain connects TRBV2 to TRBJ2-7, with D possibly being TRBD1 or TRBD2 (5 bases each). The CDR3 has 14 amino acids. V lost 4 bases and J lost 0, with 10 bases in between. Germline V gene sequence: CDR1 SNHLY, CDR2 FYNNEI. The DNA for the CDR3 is TGTGCCAGCAGTGTGGGACGGACCTCCTACGAGCAGTACTTC. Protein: CASSVGRTSYEQYF.

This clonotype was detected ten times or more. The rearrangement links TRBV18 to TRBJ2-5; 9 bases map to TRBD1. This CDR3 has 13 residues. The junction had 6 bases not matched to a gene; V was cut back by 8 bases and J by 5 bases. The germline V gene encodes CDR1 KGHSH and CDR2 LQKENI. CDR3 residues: CASSPGTGETQYF. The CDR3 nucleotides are TGTGCCAGCAGCCCCGGGACAGGGGAGACCCAGTACTTC.